This T cell receptor beta chain is from a study of beta chain features in type 1 diabetes. Study-wide results and limits: Resolution of whether HLA type affects TCRB rearrangement was not achieved here.

Remarks on this clone: Its antigen is undetermined.

Sequenced material consisted of expressed TCRB transcripts (all of the isolated RNA was reverse transcribed). Profiling relied on immunoSEQ multiplex PCR, and the TCRdb table lists in-frame clones only, not all of them. Of over 65,000 clones listed, under 35% are singletons. V was clipped by 6 bases and J by 0 bases; unmatched bases: 7. CDR1 and CDR2 from the germline V gene are MNHNY and SVGAGI (reference sequence). The CDR3 runs to 15 residues. Based on CD45RO/CCR7/CD25/CD127/CD95/CD27, CD4+ regulatory, stem cell-like memory, naive and central memory cells were sorted. This receptor was taken from a woman aged 18-29 years in good health. The rearrangement joins TRBV6-6 to TRBJ2-5; 7 bases match TRBD2. The specimen was stem cell memory CD4+ T cells from blood. This CDR3 is CASSNQRGYQETQYF. CDR3 DNA sequence: TGTGCCAGCAGCAACCAGCGGGGATACCAAGAGACCCAGTACTTC.